The rows below give T cell receptor beta chains drawn from one sample of a study of T-cell reconstitution after alpha-beta-depleted transplantation in children. TCRdb re-called the PCR reads through MiXCR, storing one row per CDR3 protein. Found here are about 27,000 distinct CDR3 sequences, 18% of them singletons; the top ten hold roughly 35%. Source: PBMCs, mostly from graft donor cells, taken 60 days after TCRalphabeta/CD19-depleted stem cell transplant. Receptor source: a male patient between 2 and 10 years old who had a stem cell transplant for acute lymphoblastic leukemia, so the T cells may come from the graft donor. The CDR3 runs from the conserved cysteine through the conserved F or W. Each record gives: V gene, J gene, D gene, CDR3 length, clone size, CDR3 DNA, CDR3 protein. A D gene is named only where the DNA matches it firmly. Size values are once, few and many counts, or a class for expanded clones, and some rows have none.

v_call: TRBV19; j_call: TRBJ2-5; d_call: TRBD2; cdr3_length: 14; clone_size: NA; cdr3_nt: TGTGCCAGTAAAATTAGCGGGAGTAAAGAGACCCAGTACTTC; cdr3_aa: CASKISGSKETQYF
v_call: TRBV5-1; j_call: TRBJ2-5; d_call: TRBD2; cdr3_length: 16; clone_size: few; cdr3_nt: TGCGCCAGCAGCAGATCCCCGGGACTAGCGGGGGAGACCCAGTACTTC; cdr3_aa: CASSRSPGLAGETQYF
v_call: TRBV12-3/TRBV12-4; j_call: TRBJ2-1; d_call: NA; cdr3_length: 13; clone_size: few; cdr3_nt: TGTGCCAGCAGCCTACCGGTCGGGGCTTGGCAGTTCTTC; cdr3_aa: CASSLPVGAWQFF
v_call: TRBV27; j_call: TRBJ1-5; d_call: NA; cdr3_length: 13; clone_size: NA; cdr3_nt: TGTGCCAGCAGGAGTTTGCAGAATCAGCCCCAGCATTTT; cdr3_aa: CASRSLQNQPQHF
v_call: TRBV4-3; j_call: TRBJ2-2; d_call: NA; cdr3_length: 15; clone_size: NA; cdr3_nt: TGCGCCAGCAGCCGGGACTCGTTGAACACCGGGGAGCTGTTTTTT; cdr3_aa: CASSRDSLNTGELFF
v_call: TRBV20-1; j_call: TRBJ1-1; d_call: NA; cdr3_length: 13; clone_size: few; cdr3_nt: TGCAGTGCTAGAGCCACGGGGATCTGGGAAGCTTTCTTT; cdr3_aa: CSARATGIWEAFF
v_call: TRBV6-1; j_call: TRBJ2-4; d_call: NA; cdr3_length: 15; clone_size: many; cdr3_nt: TGTGCCAGCAGTGAATTCCGGGGGCGCAAAAACATTCAGTACTTC; cdr3_aa: CASSEFRGRKNIQYF
v_call: TRBV5-1; j_call: TRBJ1-1; d_call: TRBD1; cdr3_length: 13; clone_size: few; cdr3_nt: TGCGCCAGCAGCATTAGACAGGGCACTGAAGCTTTCTTT; cdr3_aa: CASSIRQGTEAFF
v_call: TRBV9; j_call: TRBJ2-5; d_call: NA; cdr3_length: 18; clone_size: few; cdr3_nt: TGTGCCAGCAGCGGAGGTCCTAGTTTAGGACGCGGGCAAGAGACCCAGTACTTC; cdr3_aa: CASSGGPSLGRGQETQYF
v_call: TRBV28; j_call: TRBJ2-7; d_call: NA; cdr3_length: 15; clone_size: many; cdr3_nt: TGTGCGAGCACCCTGAAGACAGGCTCCCCCTACGAGCAGTACTTC; cdr3_aa: CASTLKTGSPYEQYF
v_call: TRBV7-3; j_call: TRBJ1-1; d_call: NA; cdr3_length: 14; clone_size: many; cdr3_nt: TGTGCCAGCAGCGCAGAGGGGGGGCGCACTGAAGCTTTCTTT; cdr3_aa: CASSAEGGRTEAFF
v_call: TRBV5-1; j_call: TRBJ2-1; d_call: TRBD2; cdr3_length: 15; clone_size: few; cdr3_nt: TGCGCCAGCACAGTAGCGGGGGCCTCGGGGAATGAGCAGTTCTTC; cdr3_aa: CASTVAGASGNEQFF
v_call: TRBV6-5; j_call: TRBJ1-2; d_call: TRBD1; cdr3_length: 16; clone_size: few; cdr3_nt: TGTGCCAGCAGTTATTCGGGGACAGGGCCTAACTATGGCTACACCTTC; cdr3_aa: CASSYSGTGPNYGYTF
v_call: TRBV14; j_call: TRBJ2-1; d_call: NA; cdr3_length: 14; clone_size: NA; cdr3_nt: TGTGCCAGCAGCCAAACTAGCAGTCAAAATGAGCAGTTCTTC; cdr3_aa: CASSQTSSQNEQFF
v_call: TRBV18; j_call: TRBJ2-6; d_call: NA; cdr3_length: 15; clone_size: many; cdr3_nt: TGTGCCAGCTCACCACCGCGATCTGGGGCCAACGTCCTGACTTTC; cdr3_aa: CASSPPRSGANVLTF
v_call: TRBV20-1; j_call: TRBJ1-1; d_call: NA; cdr3_length: 16; clone_size: few; cdr3_nt: TGCAGTGCTAGAGGGCCGGATGGTCGGCCGTCGTCGGGAGCTTTCTTT; cdr3_aa: CSARGPDGRPSSGAFF
v_call: TRBV19; j_call: TRBJ2-1; d_call: TRBD1; cdr3_length: 15; clone_size: NA; cdr3_nt: TGTGCCAGTAGTTCACAGGGGTTTCGGGACAATGAGCAGTTCTTC; cdr3_aa: CASSSQGFRDNEQFF
v_call: TRBV20-1; j_call: TRBJ2-5; d_call: NA; cdr3_length: 14; clone_size: many; cdr3_nt: TGCAGTGCCCGTGAACAGGGCTCGCGGGAGACCCAGTACTTC; cdr3_aa: CSAREQGSRETQYF
v_call: TRBV20-1; j_call: TRBJ1-2; d_call: TRBD1; cdr3_length: 16; clone_size: NA; cdr3_nt: TGCAGTGTAGGGAGGCTCAGGGGGCGAGGAAACTATGGCTACACCTTC; cdr3_aa: CSVGRLRGRGNYGYTF
v_call: TRBV3-1; j_call: TRBJ1-5; d_call: NA; cdr3_length: 15; clone_size: once; cdr3_nt: TGTGCCAGCAGCCAAGATAGTTCATTGGGGCAGCCCCAGCATTTT; cdr3_aa: CASSQDSSLGQPQHF
v_call: TRBV20-1; j_call: TRBJ1-2; d_call: TRBD1; cdr3_length: 13; clone_size: many; cdr3_nt: TGCAGTGCTATCCAGGACAGGGTGGATGGCTACACCTTC; cdr3_aa: CSAIQDRVDGYTF
v_call: TRBV19; j_call: TRBJ2-5; d_call: NA; cdr3_length: 14; clone_size: NA; cdr3_nt: TGTGCCAGCTCCCGACTGTGGGGATCAGAGACCCAGTACTTC; cdr3_aa: CASSRLWGSETQYF
v_call: TRBV28; j_call: TRBJ2-7; d_call: NA; cdr3_length: 13; clone_size: many; cdr3_nt: TGTGCCACCCTCCACAGGGTCTCCTACGAGCAGTACTTC; cdr3_aa: CATLHRVSYEQYF
v_call: TRBV11-2; j_call: TRBJ2-7; d_call: TRBD2; cdr3_length: 14; clone_size: NA; cdr3_nt: TGTGCCAGCAGCCCCGGGACTAGCACTAATAAGCAGTACTTC; cdr3_aa: CASSPGTSTNKQYF
v_call: TRBV7-3; j_call: TRBJ2-7; d_call: NA; cdr3_length: 14; clone_size: NA; cdr3_nt: TGTGCCAGCAGCCTCAATCCGGGTATCGACGAGCAGTACTTC; cdr3_aa: CASSLNPGIDEQYF
v_call: TRBV5-5; j_call: TRBJ1-1; d_call: NA; cdr3_length: 13; clone_size: NA; cdr3_nt: TGTGCCAGCAGCTGGGCGGGAGGGGCTGAAGCTTTCTTT; cdr3_aa: CASSWAGGAEAFF
v_call: TRBV25-1; j_call: TRBJ2-2; d_call: TRBD2; cdr3_length: 16; clone_size: NA; cdr3_nt: TGTGCCAGCAGGGGGACTAGCGGGAGGATTAACGGGGAGCTGTTTTTT; cdr3_aa: CASRGTSGRINGELFF
v_call: TRBV12-3/TRBV12-4; j_call: TRBJ2-2; d_call: NA; cdr3_length: 14; clone_size: many; cdr3_nt: TGTGCCAGCCCTCGACAGGAGCGGGCCGGGGAGCTGTTTTTT; cdr3_aa: CASPRQERAGELFF
v_call: TRBV20-1; j_call: TRBJ2-5; d_call: NA; cdr3_length: 10; clone_size: many; cdr3_nt: TGCAGTGCTAGGTTAGAGACCCAGTACTTC; cdr3_aa: CSARLETQYF
v_call: TRBV7-2; j_call: TRBJ1-3; d_call: NA; cdr3_length: 15; clone_size: NA; cdr3_nt: TGTGCCAGCAGCTTAGGAGGCCGCTCTGGAAACACCATATATTTT; cdr3_aa: CASSLGGRSGNTIYF
v_call: TRBV7-9; j_call: TRBJ1-2; d_call: TRBD1; cdr3_length: 13; clone_size: few; cdr3_nt: TGTGCCAGCAACATGGACAGGATCTATGGCTACACCTTC; cdr3_aa: CASNMDRIYGYTF
v_call: TRBV20-1; j_call: TRBJ2-1; d_call: NA; cdr3_length: 12; clone_size: many; cdr3_nt: TGCAGTGCTCATAGCTCCTACAATGAGCAGTTCTTC; cdr3_aa: CSAHSSYNEQFF
v_call: TRBV29-1; j_call: TRBJ2-7; d_call: TRBD2; cdr3_length: 15; clone_size: few; cdr3_nt: TGCAGCGTTGAAATTGGGGCTAGCGGTAAATACGAGCAGTACTTC; cdr3_aa: CSVEIGASGKYEQYF
v_call: TRBV7-9; j_call: TRBJ2-5; d_call: TRBD1; cdr3_length: 15; clone_size: NA; cdr3_nt: TGTGCCAGCAGCGAAACAGGGGGGACTCAAGAGACCCAGTACTTC; cdr3_aa: CASSETGGTQETQYF
v_call: TRBV4-1; j_call: TRBJ2-7; d_call: NA; cdr3_length: 14; clone_size: NA; cdr3_nt: TGCGCCAGCAGCCAAGAGGAGGGTTCCTACGAGCAGTACTTC; cdr3_aa: CASSQEEGSYEQYF
v_call: TRBV18; j_call: TRBJ1-5; d_call: NA; cdr3_length: 13; clone_size: NA; cdr3_nt: TGTGCCAGCTCGCCCATGGTCGAGACACCACCGCATTTT; cdr3_aa: CASSPMVETPPHF
v_call: TRBV5-1; j_call: TRBJ2-3; d_call: TRBD2; cdr3_length: 15; clone_size: NA; cdr3_nt: TGCGCCAGCAGCTTTCTAGCGGGGTTCACAGATACGCAGTATTTT; cdr3_aa: CASSFLAGFTDTQYF
v_call: TRBV10-3; j_call: TRBJ1-5; d_call: TRBD1; cdr3_length: 15; clone_size: NA; cdr3_nt: TGTGCCACCGAAAGGGCCAGGGGGCGAGGACAGCCCCAGCATTTT; cdr3_aa: CATERARGRGQPQHF
v_call: TRBV7-3; j_call: TRBJ1-3; d_call: NA; cdr3_length: 14; clone_size: NA; cdr3_nt: TGTGCCAGCAGCTTAACAGGGGCTGGAAACACCATATATTTT; cdr3_aa: CASSLTGAGNTIYF
v_call: TRBV9; j_call: TRBJ2-7; d_call: NA; cdr3_length: 15; clone_size: NA; cdr3_nt: TGTGCCAGCAGCGTAGGGCGAGGGCACTCCTACGAGCAGTACTTC; cdr3_aa: CASSVGRGHSYEQYF
v_call: TRBV5-1; j_call: TRBJ2-5; d_call: NA; cdr3_length: 14; clone_size: many; cdr3_nt: TGCGCCAGCAGCTTAGTGGCTGAACAAGAGACCCAGTACTTC; cdr3_aa: CASSLVAEQETQYF
v_call: TRBV7-9; j_call: TRBJ1-6; d_call: TRBD1; cdr3_length: 13; clone_size: once; cdr3_nt: TGTGCCAGCAGCTTACAGGGGGACACACCCCTCCACTTT; cdr3_aa: CASSLQGDTPLHF
v_call: TRBV2; j_call: TRBJ2-7; d_call: NA; cdr3_length: 16; clone_size: few; cdr3_nt: TGTGCCAGCAGTGAATTAGGAGGGGTAGGCGTCTACGAGCAGTACTTC; cdr3_aa: CASSELGGVGVYEQYF
v_call: TRBV6-5; j_call: TRBJ2-1; d_call: TRBD2; cdr3_length: 15; clone_size: few; cdr3_nt: TGTGCCAGCAGACTTACTAGCGTAGCGTACAATGAGCAGTTCTTC; cdr3_aa: CASRLTSVAYNEQFF
v_call: TRBV6-5; j_call: TRBJ2-3; d_call: NA; cdr3_length: 16; clone_size: NA; cdr3_nt: TGTGCCAGCAGCATGTTCCAGGGGAGCCGCACAGATACGCAGTATTTT; cdr3_aa: CASSMFQGSRTDTQYF
v_call: TRBV30; j_call: TRBJ2-3; d_call: TRBD2; cdr3_length: 15; clone_size: NA; cdr3_nt: TGTGCCTGGAGAAGGCGGGGGGGCTGGGCAGATACGCAGTATTTT; cdr3_aa: CAWRRRGGWADTQYF
v_call: TRBV6-2/TRBV6-3; j_call: TRBJ2-5; d_call: NA; cdr3_length: 14; clone_size: many; cdr3_nt: TGTGCCAGCAGGGAAACCCCTAGCTGGGAGACCCAGTACTTC; cdr3_aa: CASRETPSWETQYF
v_call: TRBV14; j_call: TRBJ2-3; d_call: NA; cdr3_length: 12; clone_size: many; cdr3_nt: TGTGCCAGCAATCGGGGACCAGATACGCAGTATTTT; cdr3_aa: CASNRGPDTQYF
v_call: TRBV7-9; j_call: TRBJ2-1; d_call: TRBD2; cdr3_length: 15; clone_size: NA; cdr3_nt: TGTGCCAGCAGCGTTAGCGGGGACCCGTACAATGAGCAGTTCTTC; cdr3_aa: CASSVSGDPYNEQFF
v_call: TRBV24-1; j_call: TRBJ1-2; d_call: NA; cdr3_length: 12; clone_size: NA; cdr3_nt: TGTGCCACCAGTGAGGGAGTGTATGGCTACACCTTC; cdr3_aa: CATSEGVYGYTF
v_call: TRBV18; j_call: TRBJ1-2; d_call: NA; cdr3_length: 13; clone_size: few; cdr3_nt: TGTGCCAGCTCACCGGGGCATAACTATGGCTACACCTTC; cdr3_aa: CASSPGHNYGYTF
v_call: TRBV12-3/TRBV12-4; j_call: TRBJ1-1; d_call: TRBD1; cdr3_length: 14; clone_size: NA; cdr3_nt: TGTGCCAGCAGTTCCGCCAACAGGGGGACTGAAGCTTTCTTT; cdr3_aa: CASSSANRGTEAFF
v_call: TRBV7-2; j_call: TRBJ2-5; d_call: NA; cdr3_length: 15; clone_size: many; cdr3_nt: TGTGCCAGCAGCTTGTGGGCTTCAGGGGAAGAGACCCAGTACTTC; cdr3_aa: CASSLWASGEETQYF
v_call: TRBV28; j_call: TRBJ2-7; d_call: NA; cdr3_length: 15; clone_size: NA; cdr3_nt: TGTGCCAGCAGCCGTCAACAAGGGCTAGCCAGGGAGCAGTACTTC; cdr3_aa: CASSRQQGLAREQYF
v_call: TRBV28; j_call: TRBJ2-1; d_call: NA; cdr3_length: 16; clone_size: once; cdr3_nt: TGTGCCAGCAGTTCCCTCCTAGGACACCTTTGGAATGAGCAGTTCTTC; cdr3_aa: CASSSLLGHLWNEQFF
v_call: TRBV19; j_call: TRBJ2-1; d_call: NA; cdr3_length: 15; clone_size: NA; cdr3_nt: TGTGCCAGTAGTATCAGGGGATGGTCCTACAATGAGCAGTTCTTC; cdr3_aa: CASSIRGWSYNEQFF
v_call: TRBV7-2; j_call: TRBJ2-5; d_call: NA; cdr3_length: 11; clone_size: many; cdr3_nt: TGTGCCAGCAGCTTCCAAGAGACCCAGTACTTC; cdr3_aa: CASSFQETQYF
v_call: TRBV7-8; j_call: TRBJ2-7; d_call: NA; cdr3_length: 18; clone_size: many; cdr3_nt: TGTGCCAGCAGTTCCGGAGGGGGCTCATATCGGATTCACTACGAGCAGTACTTC; cdr3_aa: CASSSGGGSYRIHYEQYF
v_call: TRBV7-9; j_call: TRBJ2-5; d_call: NA; cdr3_length: 13; clone_size: many; cdr3_nt: TGTGCCAGCAGCTCAGGGGCCGGAGAGACCCAGTACTTC; cdr3_aa: CASSSGAGETQYF